The present TCR beta chain was sequenced within a study of siplizumab effects on memory and regulatory T cells. Per-sample assaying covered 85,000 to 100,000 TCR templates. Sequenced by immunoSEQ multiplex PCR; TCRdb stores in-frame clones only, minus some. The sample comprises 100,000 or so clones, nearly 95% of which are singletons, and 9.5% to 15% rests with the top ten. Trimming shortened V by 10 bases and J by 5 bases, and 19 bases separated the two germline ends. This CDR3 comprises 14 residues. Germline V lookup: CDR1 LNHDA, CDR2 SQIVND (reference sequence). The receptor was isolated from a human donor in good health. This chain links TRBV19 with TRBJ2-3, with a possible D match to TRBD1 (8 bases). Sequencing input: non-Treg CD4+ T cells sorted from blood. The CDR3 region is CATQNRGGKDTQYF. The CDR3 DNA reads TGTGCCACCCAAAACAGGGGGGGTAAAGATACGCAGTATTTT.